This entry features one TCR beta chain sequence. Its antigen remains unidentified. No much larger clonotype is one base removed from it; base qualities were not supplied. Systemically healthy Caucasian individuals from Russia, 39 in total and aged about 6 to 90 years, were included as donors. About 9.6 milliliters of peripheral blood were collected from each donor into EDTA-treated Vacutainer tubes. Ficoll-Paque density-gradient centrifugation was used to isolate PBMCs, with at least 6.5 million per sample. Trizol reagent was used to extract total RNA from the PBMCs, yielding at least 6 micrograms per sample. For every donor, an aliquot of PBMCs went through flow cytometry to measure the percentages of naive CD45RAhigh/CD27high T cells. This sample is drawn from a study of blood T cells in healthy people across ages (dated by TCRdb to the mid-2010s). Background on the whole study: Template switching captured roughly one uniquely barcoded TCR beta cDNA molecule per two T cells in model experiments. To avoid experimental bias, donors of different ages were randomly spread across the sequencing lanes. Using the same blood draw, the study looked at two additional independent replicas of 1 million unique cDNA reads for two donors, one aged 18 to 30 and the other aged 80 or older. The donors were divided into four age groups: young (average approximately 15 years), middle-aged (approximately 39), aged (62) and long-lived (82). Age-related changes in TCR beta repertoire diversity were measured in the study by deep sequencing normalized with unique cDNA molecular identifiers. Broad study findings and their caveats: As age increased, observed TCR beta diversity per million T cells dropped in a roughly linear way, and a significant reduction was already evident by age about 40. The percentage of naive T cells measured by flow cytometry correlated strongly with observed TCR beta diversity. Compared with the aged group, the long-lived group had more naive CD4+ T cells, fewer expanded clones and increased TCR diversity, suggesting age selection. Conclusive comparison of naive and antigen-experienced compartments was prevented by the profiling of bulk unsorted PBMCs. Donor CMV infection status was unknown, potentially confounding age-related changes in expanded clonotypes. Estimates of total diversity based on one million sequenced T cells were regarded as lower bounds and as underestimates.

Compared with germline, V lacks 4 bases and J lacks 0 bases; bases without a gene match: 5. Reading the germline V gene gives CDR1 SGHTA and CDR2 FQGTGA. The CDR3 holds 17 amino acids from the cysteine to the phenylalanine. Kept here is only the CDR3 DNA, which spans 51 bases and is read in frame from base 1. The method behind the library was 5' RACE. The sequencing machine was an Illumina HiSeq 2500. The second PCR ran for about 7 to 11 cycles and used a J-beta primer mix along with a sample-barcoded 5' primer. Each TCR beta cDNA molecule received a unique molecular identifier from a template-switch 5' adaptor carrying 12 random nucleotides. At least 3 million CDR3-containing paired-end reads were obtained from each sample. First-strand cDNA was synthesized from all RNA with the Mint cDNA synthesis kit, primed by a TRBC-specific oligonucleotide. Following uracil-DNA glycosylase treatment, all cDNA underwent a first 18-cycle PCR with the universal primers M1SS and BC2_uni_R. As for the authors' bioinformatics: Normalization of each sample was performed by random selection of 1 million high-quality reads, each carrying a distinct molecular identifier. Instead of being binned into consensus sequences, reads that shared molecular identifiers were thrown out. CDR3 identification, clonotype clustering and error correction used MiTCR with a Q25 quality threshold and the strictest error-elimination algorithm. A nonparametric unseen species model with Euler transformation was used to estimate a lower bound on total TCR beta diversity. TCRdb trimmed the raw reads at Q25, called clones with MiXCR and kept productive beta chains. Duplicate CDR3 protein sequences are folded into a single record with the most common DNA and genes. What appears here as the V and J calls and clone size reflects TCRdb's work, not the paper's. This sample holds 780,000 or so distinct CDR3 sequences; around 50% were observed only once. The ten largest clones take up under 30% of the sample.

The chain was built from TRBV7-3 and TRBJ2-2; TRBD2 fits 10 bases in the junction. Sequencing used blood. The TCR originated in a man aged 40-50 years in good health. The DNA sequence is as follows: TGTGCCAGCAGCTACATAGCGGGAGGTTCGAACACCGGGGAGCTGTTTTTT. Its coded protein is CASSYIAGGSNTGELFF.